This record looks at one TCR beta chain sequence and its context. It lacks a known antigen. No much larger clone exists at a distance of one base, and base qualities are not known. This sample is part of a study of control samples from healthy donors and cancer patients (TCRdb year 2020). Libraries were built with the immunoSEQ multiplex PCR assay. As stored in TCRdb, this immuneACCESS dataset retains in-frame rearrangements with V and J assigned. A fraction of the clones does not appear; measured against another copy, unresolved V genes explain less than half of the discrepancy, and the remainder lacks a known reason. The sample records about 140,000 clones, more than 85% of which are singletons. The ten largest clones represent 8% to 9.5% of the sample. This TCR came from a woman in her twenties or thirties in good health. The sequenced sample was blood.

Here the CDR3 is given as CASGTGPCPAQHF. The DNA is as follows: TGTGCCAGCGGGACAGGGCCCTGCCCAGCCCAGCATTTT. The V gene is TRBV21-1 and the J gene is TRBJ1-5; TRBD1 is taken as the D call from the table, unchecked against the DNA. TRBV21-1 is assigned pseudogene status. The CDR3 spans 13 residues, from the cysteine through the phenylalanine. The sequence is cut down to CDR3 DNA, 39 bases in frame from base 1.